This T cell receptor (beta chain) was captured by sequencing in a study of siplizumab effects on memory and regulatory T cells. Study outcomes and limitations: In the presence of siplizumab, alloreactive sequences traceable to unstimulated CD4+ memory cells were significantly reduced. Poor capture below about 10^-5 frequency left most alloreactive clones unmapped to unstimulated subsets. The naive T cell population seemed more diverse than memory cells and seemed a major contributor to the alloresponse.

This clone was counted only a few times. The antigen is not known. The same CDR3 also results from other DNA sequences found in this sample. V lost 4 bases to trimming and J lost 9 bases, with 15 bases between them. This CDR3 is 13 amino acids long. The V gene's germline CDR1 is MDHEN and CDR2 SYDVKM. Sequencing used immunoSEQ multiplex PCR; TCRdb keeps in-frame clones, though not all of them. The data contain 55,000 to 80,000 clones, roughly 85% of them singletons. V gene TRBV28 combines with J gene TRBJ1-1; no clear D gene. This TCR came from a human donor in good health. Sequenced: memory CD4+ T cells sorted from blood. The CDR3 region has the DNA TGTGCCAGCAGTTCCTCTTCGTATGGGAAAGCTTTCTTT. It specifies CASSSSSYGKAFF.